Listed below are T cell receptor beta chains from one sample, sequenced in a study of T cells in Graves' hyperthyroidism and ophthalmopathy. TCRdb reprocessed the multiplex PCR reads with MiXCR, giving one entry per CDR3 protein. Of some 620,000 distinct CDR3 sequences in the sample, under 20% were seen once. The source material was blood. The receptors come from a woman aged 25 to 45 with Graves' hyperthyroidism. Both conserved end residues are part of each CDR3.

V,length,CDR3
TRBV12-5,15,CASGMGLAGTDTQYF
TRBV5-4,15,CASSPNGGANEKLFF
TRBV11-3,12,CASSLGAGGYTF
TRBV7-9,15,CASSLADLIRYGYTF
TRBV28,14,CASSGAGVVNEQFF
TRBV12-3/TRBV12-4,16,CASTIPVTGGGETQYF
TRBV6-1,12,CASSEYGFEQYF
TRBV28,15,CASSLGSAVSYEQYF
TRBV7-2,16,CASSLVGTSGYNEQFF
TRBV7-3,15,CASSSSSADGGELFF
TRBV7-3,22,CASSLAPPDRRLLTSGSHEQFF
TRBV6-2/TRBV6-3,15,CASSYRESSYNEQFF
TRBV19,16,CASKYWTGQRNTEAFF
TRBV11-2,19,CASSFWGLAGLRNTGELFF
TRBV12-3/TRBV12-4,13,CASRWTGGTEAFF
TRBV10-3,12,CAISPEGQTQYF
TRBV27,15,CASSLGQFSNQPQHF
TRBV13,16,CASSRAHLALTDTQYF
TRBV7-2,15,CARTGGGTNTGELFF
TRBV2,11,CASTWVNEQFF
TRBV2,11,CASKGGREQYF
TRBV19,13,CASTPPAGNEQFF
TRBV28,15,CASSFPDREDQPQHF
TRBV27,13,CASSFLGGTQQFF
TRBV5-1,12,CASTSGTVEQFF
TRBV27,17,CASSSRAGLRGDQPQHF
TRBV2,15,CASSEVKGLNTEAFF
TRBV6-5,16,CASSWMPGQSSYEQYF
TRBV28,13,CASNYGTAETQYF
TRBV28,12,CASSFLSWEQYF
TRBV24-1,17,CATSDRWGADSTDTQYF
TRBV19,15,CASSTGLAGFYEQYF
TRBV20-1,14,CSAKDKQVLYGYTF
TRBV5-1,14,CASSLAAGGYEQYF
TRBV12-3/TRBV12-4,13,CASSVDRVYEQYF
TRBV30,19,CAWSVQDRTLPRRDQPQHF
TRBV28,12,CASSFTRDEQFF
TRBV2,16,CASSVPLAGPNNEQFF
TRBV27,15,CASGLFGTGNTEAFF
TRBV19,17,CASNNPGQGHSNQPQHF
TRBV19,13,CASSTSGAYEQYF
TRBV9,15,CASSAAHSTQGEQFF
TRBV20-1,18,CSASEGPGHHPSTDTQYF
TRBV6-2/TRBV6-3,16,CASTPSGQGAYNEQFF
TRBV20-1,16,CSAWGNSGGSTDTQYF
TRBV12-3/TRBV12-4,13,CASSFLANYGYTF
TRBV5-6,16,CASTLPAAGGSDTQYF
TRBV29-1,16,CSVEAGLGQGSYEQYF
TRBV3-1,15,CASSQGRGWNTEAFF
TRBV27,17,CASSSRTSGSFRNEQFF
TRBV7-3,13,CASKTGLTDAQYF
TRBV15,13,CATSVGSNTEAFF
TRBV19,13,CASNDRVRETQYF
TRBV5-1,15,CASSLDEGRSYGYTF
TRBV4-1,15,CASSRGASDYNEQFF